This TCR beta chain was found in a study of T cell repertoires in cytomegalovirus infection. Study overall: Public signatures in TCR beta pointed to CMV infection and matching HLA type.

Each CDR3 protein gets one entry after TCRdb re-called the reads with MiXCR. The top ten hold approximately 30% of the sample, which has some 120,000 distinct CDR3 sequences, 10% seen once. This clonotype came up many times. Its antigen is as yet unknown. Germline CDR1 and CDR2: SGHNT and YYREEE (reference sequence). The CDR3 extends over 13 amino acids. V was cut by 1 base and J by 1 base, with 2 bases left in between. The material sequenced was PBMCs, sequenced either directly or after in vitro stimulation (not recorded which). The rearrangement joins TRBV5-4 to TRBJ2-2; D gene uncertain. This receptor was obtained from a human donor in good health (CMV status not recorded). Some clones in this sample may be carry-over from other donors' samples. In nucleotides, the CDR3 is TGTGCCAGCAGCTTGTTGAACACCGGGGAGCTGTTTTTT. It translates to CASSLLNTGELFF.